This is a list of T cell receptor beta chains from one sample in a study of radiation and T cells in renal cell carcinoma. TCRdb's copy holds only in-frame clones and misses some; the assay was immunoSEQ multiplex PCR. The repertoire has 150,000 or so clones, 88% of them found once; the top ten carry about 11%. The specimen comprised blood, sampled from a patient whose treatment included radiotherapy and nephrectomy. These TCRs come from a woman in her forties or fifties with renal cell carcinoma. Each CDR3 is given without its conserved first and last residue.

V gene	CDR3 length	J gene	CDR3 protein
TRBV21-1	15	TRBJ1-5	ASETRGRAFANQPQH
TRBV7-2	10	TRBJ1-2	ASSLENTRYT
TRBV19	13	TRBJ2-1	ASSNNRPGGYEQF
TRBV7-8	10	TRBJ1-6	ASSFWNSPLH
TRBV15	12	TRBJ2-2	ATSRDYGTGELF
TRBV7-8	10	TRBJ1-1	ASRSTVTEAF
TRBV4-1	13	TRBJ1-6	ASSQPGQRNSPLH
TRBV10-3	9	TRBJ2-3	AAGGGLTQY
TRBV15	12	TRBJ1-5	ATSVAYSNQPQH
TRBV23-1	16	TRBJ1-1	ASKREAAGGSVRTEAF
TRBV7-9	12	TRBJ2-7	ASSAGLAGYEQY
TRBV6-6	12	TRBJ1-5	ASSPSGDSQPQH
TRBV5-4	13	TRBJ2-5	ASSFASGDQETQY
TRBV7-2	12	TRBJ1-2	ASSLAADNYGYT